The 19 T cell receptor beta chains below were found in one sample sequenced in a study of CD8+CD57+ T cells in acquired aplastic anemia. Profiles of TCR beta VDJ and CDR3 were generated from a genomic DNA template. TCRdb ran MiXCR on the reads and lists one entry per CDR3 protein. The sample lists about 210,000 distinct CDR3 sequences, roughly 35% occurring once. The sample consisted of sorted CD4+, CD8+, or CD8+CD57+ T cells (not recorded which) from PBMCs. The receptor set was obtained from a human donor in good health, serving as a control.

This clonotype was counted many times. This rearrangement joins TRBV10-3 to TRBJ1-5, with D unclear. Trimming stripped 5 bases from V and 6 bases from J, with 11 bases between. The CDR3 runs to 13 residues. Germline CDR1 ENHRY, CDR2 SYGVKD. In DNA, the CDR3 is TGTGCCATCAGTCTCGGGGTAGGTCAGCCCCAGCATTTT. It specifies CAISLGVGQPQHF.

To note about this clonotype: A junction boundary mismatches the germline segment, possibly from a read error. The genes are TRBV2 and TRBJ2-2; tentatively, D is TRBD1 (5 bases). There are 14 residues in the CDR3. The germline V gene has CDR1 SNHLY and CDR2 FYNNEI. The DNA of the CDR3 is TGTGCCAGCAGTCTTACCCAGACAGTCGAGGAGCAGTTTTTT. Translation gives CASSLTQTVEEQFF.

In its sample, this clonotype was seen many times. The V and J genes are TRBV19 and TRBJ1-1; weak D call: TRBD1 (5 bases). Germline CDR1 reads LNHDA; CDR2 reads SQIVND (reference sequence). The CDR3 totals 13 residues. Trimming took off 1 base at V and 8 bases at J, with 11 bases between the two ends. CDR3 nucleotide sequence: TGTGCCAGTAGTATAGGACAAACAGGAGAAGCTTTCTTT. Protein: CASSIGQTGEAFF. Full variable domain (missing parts from reference TRBV19 and TRBJ1-1): DGGITQSPKYLFRKEGQNVTLSCEQNLNHDAMYWYRQDPGQGLRLIYYSQIVNDFQKGDIAEGYSVSREKKESFPLTVTSAQKNPTAFYLCASSIGQTGEAFFGQGTRLTVV.

This clonotype has at least ten counts. The chain employs TRBV6-5 and TRBJ1-6; D is unresolved. Trimming shortened V by 2 bases and J by 16 bases, and 12 bases separated the two germline ends. This CDR3 region has 12 residues. Looked up from germline, CDR1 is MNHEY and CDR2 is SVGAGI. The CDR3 sequence is CASSYREGGLHF. CDR3 DNA: TGTGCCAGCAGTTACAGGGAAGGTGGGCTCCACTTT.

This clonotype was seen a handful of times. The V and J genes are TRBV20-1 and TRBJ2-1; maybe TRBD1 (6 bases). This CDR3 is built from 15 residues. V was cut by 1 base and J by 0 bases, with 10 bases left in between. From germline, CDR1 is DFQATT and CDR2 SNEGSKA (reference sequence). The CDR3 DNA sequence: TGCAGTGCTAGAGTAACAGGGAGCTCCTACAATGAGCAGTTCTTC. It yields the protein CSARVTGSSYNEQFF.

This chain connects TRBV25-1 to TRBJ2-7; 7 positions agree with TRBD2. J gave up 3 bases and V 4 bases, and 12 bases lay outside the gene matches. The CDR3 extends over 16 amino acids. Per the germline V gene, CDR1 is MGHDK and CDR2 is SYGVNS. CDR3 DNA: TGTGCCAGCAGTGCTAGCGTGGGGGGGTTGGGCTACGAGCAGTACTTC. Translating gives CASSASVGGLGYEQYF.

This clonotype occurred a few times. This chain links TRBV15 with TRBJ1-1; D gene unclear. Trimming removed 2 bases from V and 11 bases from J, with 12 bases in between. Looked up from germline, CDR1 is LNHNV and CDR2 is YYDKDF (reference sequence). CDR3 length equals 12 residues. The CDR3 DNA is TGTGCCACCAGCAGAACGGGTCCCAGCGCTTTCTTT. Translated, it gives CATSRTGPSAFF. The whole variable domain, remainder taken from reference TRBV15 and TRBJ1-1, is DAMVIQNPRYQVTQFGKPVTLSCSQTLNHNVMYWYQQKSSQAPKLLFHYYDKDFNNEADTPDNFQSRRPNTSFCFLDIRSPGLGDTAMYLCATSRTGPSAFFGQGTRLTVV.

This clonotype was detected many times. The chain is built from TRBV18 and TRBJ1-6; no clear D. Germline CDR1 reads KGHSH; CDR2 reads LQKENI. This CDR3 contains 14 residues. The V end was cut by 3 bases, the J end by 8 bases, with 11 bases between. The chain's CDR3 is CASSPTDEDSPLHF. In DNA, the CDR3 is TGTGCCAGCTCACCCACAGACGAGGATTCACCCCTCCACTTT. The full variable domain, completed using reference TRBV18 and TRBJ1-6, is NAGVMQNPRHLVRRRGQEARLRCSPMKGHSHVYWYRQLPEEGLKFMVYLQKENIIDESGMPKERFSAEFPKEGPSILRIQQVVRGDSAAYFCASSPTDEDSPLHFGNGTRLTVT.

This clonotype was observed many times. V usage is TRBV19 and J usage is TRBJ2-1, with 9 bases fitting TRBD2. Germline values: CDR1 LNHDA, CDR2 SQIVND (reference sequence). The CDR3 is 15 amino acids. The V segment lost 5 bases and the J segment 6 bases; nucleotides outside the gene matches: 8. CDR3 loop: CASSESGRSINEQFF. In DNA, the CDR3 is TGTGCCAGTAGTGAGAGCGGGAGGAGTATCAATGAGCAGTTCTTC.

This clonotype was observed at least ten times. The V and J genes are TRBV19 and TRBJ1-2; 11 bases fit TRBD1. Germline V CDR1 and CDR2: LNHDA, SQIVND (reference sequence). V shed 1 base, J shed 4 bases, and the junction held 8 bases outside the gene matches. The length of the CDR3 is 17 residues. The DNA for the CDR3 is TGTGCCAGTAGTATAGGGGAGGACAGGGGGCGCCTCTATGGCTACACCTTC. It translates to CASSIGEDRGRLYGYTF.

This clonotype showed up just a few times. The genes are TRBV27 and TRBJ1-2; TRBD1 agrees at 10 bases. The germline gives CDR1 MNHEY, CDR2 SMNVEV (reference sequence). With V trimmed by 6 bases and J by 8 bases, 6 bases remained unmatched. The CDR3 consists of 13 residues. CDR3 loop: CASRKDRGQGYTF. The DNA of the CDR3 is TGTGCCAGCAGGAAAGACAGGGGGCAGGGCTACACCTTC.

This clonotype was seen many times. The rearrangement uses TRBV2 and TRBJ1-2; D possibly corresponds to TRBD1 (6 bases). CDR3 length equals 18 residues. V was pared by 5 bases and J by 3 bases, with 25 bases between. The germline gives CDR1 SNHLY, CDR2 FYNNEI. In nucleotides, the CDR3 is TGTGCCAGCAGTTTAATCGGGGGCTCCGGGGCCTTGGACTATGGCTACACCTTC. Residues: CASSLIGGSGALDYGYTF.

This chain connects TRBV10-3 to TRBJ2-3; the D is unclear. There are 15 residues in the CDR3. Germline loops: CDR1 ENHRY, CDR2 SYGVKD. The germline V and J ends were trimmed by 3 bases and 2 bases, with 12 bases remaining between them. The CDR3 nucleotides read TGTGCCATCAGTGACCCTCGTAAAGTCACAGATACGCAGTATTTT. Its translation is CAISDPRKVTDTQYF.

Ten or more counts support this clonotype. The CDR3 region is CASSVLGRTNTEAFF. In DNA form, the CDR3 reads TGTGCCAGCAGCGTATTAGGGCGAACAAACACTGAAGCTTTCTTT. The V and J genes are TRBV9 and TRBJ1-1; no definite D call. Germline V gene sequence: CDR1 SGDLS, CDR2 YYNGEE. This CDR3 is 15 amino acids long. V shed 1 base and J shed 2 bases, with 12 bases lying between them.

This clonotype was found many times. The DNA of the CDR3 is TGTGCCAGCAGCCCGGGCAGGGCTGATCAGCCCCAGCATTTT. Translating it yields CASSPGRADQPQHF. The chain combines TRBV7-6 with TRBJ1-5; TRBD1 is a possible D gene (5 bases). From germline, CDR1 is SGHVS and CDR2 FNYEAQ. This CDR3 has 14 amino acids. Deletions cut 5 bases from V and 5 bases from J, with 13 bases between.

This clonotype was counted ten times or more. The chain employs TRBV5-1 and TRBJ1-2, with 8 bases lining up with TRBD1. The V gene end was trimmed by 0 bases and the J gene end by 9 bases; junction bases not matched to a gene: 7. Germline-derived CDR1 and CDR2 are SGHRS and YFSETQ. The CDR3 totals 14 residues. This CDR3 is CASSLEGQEKSYTF. The CDR3 DNA follows: TGCGCCAGCAGCTTGGAGGGACAGGAGAAGAGCTACACCTTC.

This clonotype appeared a few times. The rearrangement links TRBV7-8 to TRBJ1-2, with 8 bases that match TRBD1. Germline-derived CDR1 and CDR2 are SGHVS and FQNEAQ. Trimming cost V 7 bases and J 4 bases; bases outside gene matches: 11. The CDR3 loop spans 15 amino acids. The DNA of the CDR3 is TGTGCCAGCACCCCAACTGCGGACAGGGCCTATGGCTACACCTTC. Translating gives CASTPTADRAYGYTF.

This clonotype came up many times. This chain uses TRBV13 with TRBJ1-2; 10 bases line up with TRBD1. This CDR3 is built from 16 residues. Germline-derived CDR1 and CDR2 are PRHDT and FYEKMQ (reference sequence). V was pared by 4 bases and J by 3 bases, with 8 bases of the junction left unmatched. The CDR3 nucleotides read TGTGCCAGCAGCTCACGGGACAGGGGCTTGGACTATGGCTACACCTTC. Translated: CASSSRDRGLDYGYTF.

In its sample, this clonotype was seen a few times. The chain employs TRBV28 and TRBJ2-1; 9 bases are shared with TRBD2. Germline V gene sequence: CDR1 MDHEN, CDR2 SYDVKM. The CDR3 is made up of 15 amino acids. The trim removed 5 bases at V and 6 bases at J, leaving 8 bases unmatched. CDR3 amino acids: CASSPAGTSRNEQFF. The DNA of the CDR3 is TGTGCCAGCAGTCCCGCCGGGACTAGCCGCAATGAGCAGTTCTTC. Together with reference TRBV28 and TRBJ2-1, the CDR3 gives the full variable domain: DVKVTQSSRYLVKRTGEKVFLECVQDMDHENMFWYRQDPGLGLRLIYFSYDVKMKEKGDIPEGYSVSREKKERFSLILESASTNQTSMYLCASSPAGTSRNEQFFGPGTRLTVL.